These T cell receptor beta chains were read from a single sample in a study of identical twins. TCRdb used MiXCR to reprocess the 5' RACE reads, holding one entry per CDR3 protein. The table shows around 1.7 million distinct CDR3 sequences, with roughly 35% occurring only once. The specimen was cord blood. The receptors come from a newborn girl in good health. The CDR3 runs from the conserved cysteine through the conserved F or W. The D gene is left open where the match is weak. The listing skips clone size in some rows; elsewhere it reads once, few, many or a size class.

TGTGCCAGCTCACCACCGGGCACAGATACGCAGTATTTT CASSPPGTDTQYF TRBJ2-3 many - TRBV18
TGTGCCAGCAGTCCCGAGGGGTCCTTTGAAGCTTTCTTT CASSPEGSFEAFF TRBJ1-1 - - TRBV3-1
TGTGCCAGCAGCCCGCCTGTGGGAGCGGGAAGATACAATGAGCAGTTCTTC CASSPPVGAGRYNEQFF TRBJ2-1 few TRBD2 TRBV13
TGCGCCAGCAGCTTGAATGCGGGGTTAAGGAACACTGAAGCTTTCTTT CASSLNAGLRNTEAFF TRBJ1-1 - - TRBV5-1
TGTGCCAGCAGCACCCGCTCCGGGGTCGAGCAGTACTTC CASSTRSGVEQYF TRBJ2-7 - - TRBV6-5
TGTGCCAGCAGTGAACTGACAGGGGAGCATTCACCCCTCCACTTT CASSELTGEHSPLHF TRBJ1-6 few TRBD1 TRBV6-1
TGCAGTGCTACCCGGACGGTAAATTCACCCCTCCACTTT CSATRTVNSPLHF TRBJ1-6 - - TRBV20-1
TGCAGCAACGACGGGAATCGTGAGACCCAGTACTTC CSNDGNRETQYF TRBJ2-5 few - TRBV20-1
TGTGCCAGCAGCCAAGATAGGGGGGAGTGGGACAATGAGCAGTTCTTC CASSQDRGEWDNEQFF TRBJ2-1 - - TRBV3-1
TGTGCCAGCAGTTGGGGCGAGCCATCCTACGAGCAGTCCTTC CASSWGEPSYEQSF TRBJ2-7 - - TRBV28
TGTGCCAGCAGCCAAGGAGCCACAAACTACGAGCAGTACTTC CASSQGATNYEQYF TRBJ2-7 - - TRBV7-9
TGTGCCAGCAGTGAAGCGCTTCAGAATGAGCAGTACTTC CASSEALQNEQYF TRBJ2-5 - - TRBV2
TGTGCCAGCAGTTACGGGGTCGGCTATGGCTACACCTTC CASSYGVGYGYTF TRBJ1-2 - - TRBV25-1
TGCGCCAGCAGCAGACTAGCGGGAGGGCACAATACGCAGTATTTT CASSRLAGGHNTQYF TRBJ2-3 - TRBD2 TRBV5-1
TGTGCCATCAGTGAGTCTATGAGACAGGGCCAGATAGGGTCTCAGCGGGAGCGCTCCTACGAGCAGTACTTC CAISESMRQGQIGSQRERSYEQYF TRBJ2-7 - - TRBV10-3
TGTGCCAGCAGCGCTAGCGGGAGCCCAGATACGCAGTATTTT CASSASGSPDTQYF TRBJ2-3 many TRBD2 TRBV11-1
TGCAGTGCTAGAGACAGGGGATACCGCAATCAGCCCCAGCATTTT CSARDRGYRNQPQHF TRBJ1-5 - - TRBV20-1
TGTGCCAGCACCGGATGGAGCGGGGGGGCCTGGGAGACCCAGTACTTC CASTGWSGGAWETQYF TRBJ2-5 - TRBD2 TRBV6-1
TGCAGTGCTAGAAAAGGGACTAGCCAAGAGACCCAGTACTTC CSARKGTSQETQYF TRBJ2-5 - TRBD2 TRBV20-1
TGTGCCAGCAGTTTCGGGACAGCGGATTCAAATTCACCCCTCCACTTT CASSFGTADSNSPLHF TRBJ1-6 - TRBD1 TRBV25-1
TGTGCCAGCAGTTCACCGGGGTTTCGGGGACAGATGAACACTGAAGCTTTCTTT CASSSPGFRGQMNTEAFF TRBJ1-1 - TRBD1 TRBV6-5
TGCAGTGCTAGAGTTCCCGGGAGTAGTGGGACCGGGGAGCTGTTTTTT CSARVPGSSGTGELFF TRBJ2-2 few - TRBV20-1
TGTGCCAGCAGTTATGGTATAGGGGTATACGAGCAGTACTTC CASSYGIGVYEQYF TRBJ2-7 - - TRBV6-5
TGTGCCAGCAGTGAATGGGAGAACACTGAAGCTTTCTTT CASSEWENTEAFF TRBJ1-1 few - TRBV2
TGTGCCAGTAGTCTTCCGGGACTCCGCTCCTACAATGAGCAGTTCTTC CASSLPGLRSYNEQFF TRBJ2-1 - - TRBV19
TGTGCCACCAGCAGAGATTTGCGGGGCTATGGCTACACCTTC CATSRDLRGYGYTF TRBJ1-2 few - TRBV15
TGTGCCAGCAGCCACGGCCAGGGACATCGACAGTTCTTC CASSHGQGHRQFF TRBJ2-1 few - TRBV3-1
TGTGCCAGCAGTGGGGTTCTGGGGAGCTATAGCAATCAGCCCCAGCATTTT CASSGVLGSYSNQPQHF TRBJ1-5 few - TRBV6-1
TGCAGTGCTAGAGAGCAGGGTGGTGTATATGGCTACACCTTC CSAREQGGVYGYTF TRBJ1-2 - - TRBV20-1
TGTGCCAGCAGTGAACATGGGCGCTCTAGCACAGATACGCAGTATTTT CASSEHGRSSTDTQYF TRBJ2-3 few - TRBV6-1
TGCAGCGGGGAGGACAGGGCCACTGAAGCTTTCTTT CSGEDRATEAFF TRBJ1-1 few TRBD1 TRBV29-1
TGCGCCAGCAGCTCCGGACAGGGGCCTAACAATGAGCAGTTCTTC CASSSGQGPNNEQFF TRBJ2-1 few TRBD1 TRBV5-1
TGTGCCACCAGCAGAGCAGGACAGGGAGACGACTATGGCTACACCTTC CATSRAGQGDDYGYTF TRBJ1-2 - TRBD1 TRBV15